This T cell receptor beta chain was captured in a study of blood T cell repertoires in COVID-19. Background on the study: Samples taken during acute and convalescent COVID-19 were collected in the United States, Italy and Spain. T cells, B-cell-depleted T cells, or PBMCs provided the cDNA or gDNA that served as material.

In the study's own analysis: Amplification from reference gene primers served as the basis for estimated nucleated cell counts. TCRdb's copy holds only in-frame clones and misses some; the assay was immunoSEQ multiplex PCR. D and trimming come from the DNA, and the V and J calls and clone size come from that table. This table has about 190,000 clones, roughly nine tenths appearing once. The CDR3 has 16 residues. Germline CDR1 is LNHDA and CDR2 is SQIVND (reference sequence). V was cut by 2 bases and J by 4 bases, with 12 bases left in between. The clonotype was recovered from a man aged 30-40 years with acute or convalescent COVID-19. The chain is built from TRBV19 and TRBJ2-6; TRBD2 is a possible D gene (6 bases). The sequencing sample was made of peripheral blood. The CDR3 DNA sequence: TGTGCCAGTAGTATAATCGGGGCGGGAGGGGCCAACGTCCTGACTTTC. Translating gives CASSIIGAGGANVLTF.